This section outlines one TCR beta chain sequence together with its context. Generated by immunoSEQ multiplex PCR, the TCRdb table keeps only in-frame clones and is missing some. The table records around 40,000 clones, 89% of them present only once. This record comes from a study of T cell changes during pregnancy in multiple sclerosis. The sequences come from CD4+ T cells from peripheral blood mononuclear cells, collected in the first trimester of pregnancy. This clonotype originated in a female donor with multiple sclerosis, enrolled in a pregnancy study.

DNA for the CDR3: TGTGCCAGCAGCTTGGGATGGACTAGCGGCCTCACAGATACGCAGTATTTT. Its protein is CASSLGWTSGLTDTQYF. This chain joins TRBV5-4 and TRBJ2-3, with 10 bases identical to TRBD2. This CDR3 contains 17 residues. Trimming cost V 0 bases and J 2 bases; bases outside gene matches: 6. CDR1 is SGHNT, CDR2 YYREEE, per germline (reference sequence).